Following are 28 T cell receptor beta chains from one sample sequenced in a study of T-cell memory formation after mild COVID-19. TCRdb used MiXCR to reprocess the 5' RACE reads, holding one entry per CDR3 protein. In the table there are roughly 450,000 distinct CDR3 sequences, about a sixth of which are singletons. The sample was PBMCs or a T cell subset sorted from them (not recorded which). Receptors originate from a man younger than 35 who had mild COVID-19 (a few samples of this study predate the infection). Cell type and time point are not known.

The chain links TRBV12-3 or TRBV12-4 to TRBJ2-5, with TRBD2 matching over 11 bases. V shed 6 bases, J shed 5 bases, and the junction held 8 bases outside the gene matches. The CDR3 has 15 residues. In DNA form, the CDR3 reads TGTGCCAGCAGGATAGGGACTAGCGGATGGGAGACCCAGTACTTC. Encoded protein: CASRIGTSGWETQYF.

The chain combines TRBV7-9 with TRBJ2-5; no reliable D call. CDR1 is SEHNR, CDR2 FQNEAQ, per germline (reference sequence). There are 15 residues in the CDR3. Trimming removed 1 base at V and 7 bases at J, with 16 bases between. CDR3 in DNA: TGTGCCAGCAGCTTAGTCTCAGCCCGCTGGGGGACCCAGTACTTC. This translates into CASSLVSARWGTQYF. The entire variable domain, with the rest obtained from reference TRBV7-9 and TRBJ2-5, is as follows: DTGVSQNPRHKITKRGQNVTFRCDPISEHNRLYWYRQTLGQGPEFLTYFQNEAQLEKSRLLSDRFSAERPKGSFSTLEIQRTEQGDSAMYLCASSLVSARWGTQYFGPGTRLLVL.

This clonotype turned up a few times. V usage is TRBV7-2 and J usage is TRBJ2-7; D is ambiguous. Deletions cut 5 bases from V and 1 base from J, with 12 bases between. The CDR3 loop spans 14 amino acids. Looked up from germline, CDR1 is SGHTA and CDR2 is FQGNSA. CDR3 nucleotide sequence: TGTGCCAGCAGCCCCGGGTGGGTATCCTACGAGCAGTACTTC. Translated, it gives CASSPGWVSYEQYF. The full variable domain, completed using reference TRBV7-2 and TRBJ2-7, is GAGVSQSPSNKVTEKGKDVELRCDPISGHTALYWYRQSLGQGLEFLIYFQGNSAPDKSGLPSDRFSAERTGGSVSTLTIQRTQQEDSAVYLCASSPGWVSYEQYFGPGTRLTVT.

This clonotype came up a few times. The genes are TRBV29-1 and TRBJ2-3, with 10 bases that match TRBD1. In germline, CDR1 is SQVTM, CDR2 ANQGSEA. The CDR3 loop spans 15 amino acids. Unmatched junction bases numbered 7, after V lost 5 bases and J lost 2 bases. The CDR3, as DNA: TGCAGCGTTCCGCGGACAGGGGGTTACACAGATACGCAGTATTTT. Translating gives CSVPRTGGYTDTQYF.

This chain connects TRBV29-1 to TRBJ2-1, with 8 bases identical to TRBD1. This CDR3 has 12 amino acids. J gave up 6 bases and V 7 bases, and 5 bases lay outside the gene matches. The germline V gene encodes CDR1 SQVTM and CDR2 ANQGSEA. DNA for the CDR3: TGCAGCGGAGGACAGGGTGGCAATGAGCAGTTCTTC. Translating gives CSGGQGGNEQFF.

This sequence joins TRBV7-9 and TRBJ2-7; possible D gene TRBD1, 6 bases. V gave up 4 bases and J gave up 1 base, with 17 bases separating them. Germline-derived CDR1 and CDR2 are SEHNR and FQNEAQ (reference sequence). The CDR3 extends over 16 amino acids. CDR3 DNA sequence: TGTGCCAGCAGCTCGAGCCCCCTGAGGGGGTCCTACGAGCAGTACTTC. Translated, it gives CASSSSPLRGSYEQYF.

This rearrangement joins TRBV20-1 to TRBJ2-5; D remains ambiguous. There are 16 residues in the CDR3. V was clipped by 5 bases and J by 0 bases, with 19 bases between them. Germline V gene sequence: CDR1 DFQATT, CDR2 SNEGSKA (reference sequence). The DNA for the CDR3 is TGCAGTGCTCCCCCCGGGCCCTACATGTACCAAGAGACCCAGTACTTC. Residues: CSAPPGPYMYQETQYF.

This clonotype was seen a handful of times. J is TRBJ1-3 and V is TRBV5-1; TRBD1 aligns across 8 bases. CDR1 is SGHRS and CDR2 is YFSETQ in the germline V gene. This CDR3 comprises 16 residues. V dropped 4 bases and J dropped 4; count of bases not matched to a gene: 10. The CDR3 region is CASSPPTGAAGNTIYF. CDR3 sequence (DNA): TGCGCCAGCAGCCCTCCGACAGGGGCAGCCGGAAACACCATATATTTT.

V usage is TRBV6-6 and J usage is TRBJ2-3, with 8 nucleotides matching TRBD2. V trimming: 6 bases; J trimming: 2 bases; junction bases outside the gene matches: 7. The germline CDR1 and CDR2 sequences are MNHNY and SVGAGI (reference sequence). The CDR3 covers 15 residues. CDR3 coding DNA: TGTGCCAGCAGCTTCGGGGGGGCCAACACAGATACGCAGTATTTT. Amino acid sequence: CASSFGGANTDTQYF.

The V gene is TRBV20-1, the J gene TRBJ2-3, with 7 bases lining up with TRBD2. Trimming at V came to 0 bases and at J to 5 bases, leaving 14 bases not matched to a gene. Germline V gives CDR1 DFQATT, CDR2 SNEGSKA (reference sequence). The CDR3 is 17 residues long. CDR3 bases: TGCAGTGCTAGAGAGGGGAGGGGAAGCCTCCCTGGAGATACGCAGTATTTT. It yields the protein CSAREGRGSLPGDTQYF.

This clonotype was seen only a few times. The genes are TRBV3-1 and TRBJ2-1; D gene uncertain. CDR3 size: 15 residues. CDR1 is LGHDT and CDR2 is YNNKEL in the germline V gene (reference sequence). V lost 1 base to trimming and J lost 1 base, with 8 bases between them. CDR3 nucleotides: TGTGCCAGCAGCCAAGCATCTGATTCCTACAATGAGCAGTTCTTC. Translation gives CASSQASDSYNEQFF.

This clonotype was recorded a few times. The V gene is TRBV6-5, the J gene TRBJ1-1; 10 bases match TRBD1. There are 17 residues in the CDR3. The ends lost 6 bases at V and 1 base at J; junction bases unmatched: 11. CDR1 and CDR2 from the germline V gene are MNHEY and SVGAGI. The CDR3 region is CASRLNLWTGGNTEAFF. The CDR3 DNA is TGTGCCAGCAGACTTAATCTGTGGACAGGGGGGAACACTGAAGCTTTCTTT.

This clonotype was seen more than once but under ten times. J is TRBJ1-1 and V is TRBV5-1; possibly TRBD1 for D (5 bases). This CDR3 region has 16 residues. V shed 0 bases and J shed 0 bases, with 12 bases lying between them. CDR1 and CDR2 (germline): SGHRS, YFSETQ. This chain's CDR3 is CASSLVAEGMNTEAFF. In DNA form, the CDR3 reads TGCGCCAGCAGCTTGGTCGCCGAGGGGATGAACACTGAAGCTTTCTTT.

This clonotype was seen a few times. V and J are TRBV12-3 or TRBV12-4 and TRBJ1-6; 8 nucleotides match TRBD1. This CDR3 comprises 15 residues. V shed 4 bases, J shed 6 bases, and the junction held 5 bases outside the gene matches. This CDR3 reads CASSYGGTGNSPLHF. CDR3 nucleotides: TGTGCCAGCAGTTATGGGGGGACAGGTAATTCACCCCTCCACTTT.

V is TRBV3-1 and J is TRBJ2-1; the D gene is possibly TRBD2 (5 bases). Per the germline V gene, CDR1 is LGHDT and CDR2 is YNNKEL (reference sequence). This CDR3 spans 13 amino acids. V was cut by 8 bases and J by 2 bases, with 10 bases left in between. The CDR3 sequence is CASGREAYNEQFF. In DNA, the CDR3 is TGTGCCAGCGGACGGGAAGCCTACAATGAGCAGTTCTTC.

The chain is built from TRBV5-6 and TRBJ2-7; a weak D match, TRBD1 (6 bases). Per the germline V gene, CDR1 is SGHDT and CDR2 is YYEEEE. V lost 1 base and J 3 bases, leaving 11 bases between the germline ends. CDR3 size: 14 residues. CDR3 sequence reads: CASSLITGRYEQYF. For the CDR3, the DNA is TGTGCCAGCAGCTTGATAACAGGGCGCTACGAGCAGTACTTC. The whole variable domain, filled in from reference TRBV5-6 and TRBJ2-7, reads DAGVTQSPTHLIKTRGQQVTLRCSPKSGHDTVSWYQQALGQGPQFIFQYYEEEERQRGNFPDRFSGHQFPNYSSELNVNALLLGDSALYLCASSLITGRYEQYFGPGTRLTVT.

This clonotype was observed at least ten times. V and J are TRBV5-1 and TRBJ2-7; D gene uncertain. V was cut by 0 bases and J by 5 bases, with 9 bases left in between. Per germline, CDR1 SGHRS and CDR2 YFSETQ. The CDR3 spans 13 residues. The chain's CDR3 is CASSLEIPDEQYF. The CDR3 DNA is TGCGCCAGCAGCTTGGAAATACCGGACGAGCAGTACTTC.

The V and J genes are TRBV19 and TRBJ1-1; unclear D gene. The CDR3 runs 12 residues. CDR1 and CDR2 from the germline V gene are LNHDA and SQIVND (reference sequence). Trimming took 4 bases from V and 1 from J, leaving 4 bases between them. CDR3 in DNA: TGTGCCAGTAGTAACGGGAACACTGAAGCTTTCTTT. This sequence encodes CASSNGNTEAFF.

The chain recombines TRBV19 with TRBJ2-5; 11 bases map to TRBD2. V dropped 3 bases and J dropped 5; count of bases not matched to a gene: 11. The CDR3 length is 17 residues. The germline V gene has CDR1 LNHDA and CDR2 SQIVND (reference sequence). Written as DNA, the CDR3 is TGTGCCAGTAGTATGTCCTTGGTGACTAGCGGGATGGAGACCCAGTACTTC. Encoded protein: CASSMSLVTSGMETQYF. Full variable domain (outside the CDR3, taken from reference TRBV19 and TRBJ2-5): DGGITQSPKYLFRKEGQNVTLSCEQNLNHDAMYWYRQDPGQGLRLIYYSQIVNDFQKGDIAEGYSVSREKKESFPLTVTSAQKNPTAFYLCASSMSLVTSGMETQYFGPGTRLLVL.

This clonotype came up a few times. This chain uses TRBV29-1 with TRBJ1-1; the match to TRBD1 covers 8 bases. Unmatched junction bases numbered 7, after V lost 6 bases and J lost 7 bases. Germline loops: CDR1 SQVTM, CDR2 ANQGSEA. This CDR3 contains 12 residues. CDR3 coding DNA: TGCAGCGTCCTCACAGGGGGAGGTGAAGCTTTCTTT. This sequence encodes CSVLTGGGEAFF.

The chain recombines TRBV7-9 with TRBJ2-4; perhaps D is TRBD1 or TRBD2 (5 bases each). The CDR3 has 16 residues. V lost 2 bases, J lost 1 base, and 12 bases lay in between. Looked up from germline, CDR1 is SEHNR and CDR2 is FQNEAQ (reference sequence). The CDR3 protein is CASSLNPGTAKNIQYF. CDR3 in DNA: TGTGCCAGCAGCTTAAATCCAGGGACCGCCAAAAACATTCAGTACTTC.

There are many counts of this clonotype. V and J are TRBV4-1 and TRBJ2-5; 8 bases are a match to TRBD1. CDR3 size: 14 residues. Unmatched junction bases numbered 4, after V lost 6 bases and J lost 1 base. Germline CDR1 MGHRA, CDR2 YSYEKL. In DNA form, the CDR3 reads TGCGCCAGCAGTCCCGGGACAGGCCAAGAGACCCAGTACTTC. It specifies CASSPGTGQETQYF.

This clonotype was detected only a few times. The genes are TRBV3-1 and TRBJ1-3; D perhaps matches TRBD1 (6 bases). The germline gives CDR1 LGHDT, CDR2 YNNKEL (reference sequence). V was trimmed by 3 bases and J by 7 bases, leaving 10 bases between them. The CDR3 consists of 13 residues. CDR3 nucleotide sequence: TGTGCCAGCAGCCAGTTGGGGGCGAACACCATATATTTT. Amino acids: CASSQLGANTIYF.

This clonotype has more than one count but fewer than ten. CDR3 region: CASSIGPYEQFF. The DNA for the CDR3 is TGTGCCAGCAGCATCGGGCCGTATGAGCAGTTCTTC. V usage is TRBV7-3 and J usage is TRBJ2-1; D gene unclear. With 5 bases removed from V and 8 bases from J, the gap between germline ends came to 10 bases. Germline V gene sequence: CDR1 SGHTA, CDR2 FQGTGA. The CDR3 extends over 12 amino acids.

This clonotype has at least ten counts. The gene calls are TRBV12-3 or TRBV12-4 and TRBJ2-7; D is perhaps TRBD1 (6 bases). This CDR3 comprises 14 residues. V lost 6 bases, J lost 4 bases, and 16 bases lay in between. The CDR3 sequence: CASSIQTGSYEQYF. The CDR3 DNA reads as TGTGCCAGCAGCATTCAAACAGGGAGTTACGAGCAGTACTTC.

This clonotype was counted only a few times. The rearrangement uses TRBV9 and TRBJ2-6; D gene uncertain. Germline lookup yields CDR1 SGDLS and CDR2 YYNGEE. CDR3 length: 13 amino acids. V lost 0 bases, J lost 4 bases, and 2 bases lay in between. DNA for the CDR3: TGTGCCAGCAGCGTAGTCGGGGCCAACGTCCTGACTTTC. As protein: CASSVVGANVLTF.

This clonotype appeared a few times. The chain links TRBV11-3 to TRBJ2-7; no firm D call. Trimming took off 2 bases at V and 2 bases at J, with 10 bases between the two ends. Looked up from germline, CDR1 is SGHNT and CDR2 is YENEEA. The CDR3 length is 14 residues. The DNA of the CDR3 is TGTGCCAGCAGCTTATCACCTGCTACCTACGAGCAGTACGTC. The encoded protein is CASSLSPATYEQYV.

This rearrangement joins TRBV20-1 to TRBJ2-7, with D tentatively TRBD1 or TRBD2 (6 bases each). The CDR3 is 15 residues long. Trimming stripped 6 bases from V and 6 bases from J, with 24 bases between. Germline CDR1 DFQATT, CDR2 SNEGSKA (reference sequence). CDR3 sequence reads: CSASPGGAVSVEQYF. As DNA, the CDR3 is TGCAGTGCATCCCCCGGGGGCGCTGTGTCGGTCGAGCAGTACTTC.